A selection of T cell receptor beta chains follows, all from one sample in a study of response to subunit inactivated influenza vaccine. TCRdb used MiXCR to reprocess the RT-PCR reads, holding one entry per CDR3 protein. The sample lists just under 550,000 distinct CDR3 sequences; 20% to 25% were seen once. The data also belong to a second study, concerning T cells expressing NK-cell markers.

This specimen was CD4+ T cells sorted from PBMCs, taken approximately 13 days after vaccination. These receptors all stem from a man between 50 and 59 years old who received an inactivated influenza vaccine. CDR3s include the opening cysteine and the closing phenylalanine or tryptophan. The D gene is left open where the match is weak. Rows give clone size only sometimes, using once, few, many, or a class for an expanded clone.

DNA: TGCAGTGCTAGTCTATACCCCTCCGCCCGGGACAGGCGAAATCAGCCCCAGCATTTT; CDR3: CSASLYPSARDRRNQPQHF; J: TRBJ1-5; D: TRBD1; size: few; V: TRBV20-1
DNA: TGTGCCAGCAGCAGGAGCAACCGGGACAGACGCTATGGCTACACCTTC; CDR3: CASSRSNRDRRYGYTF; J: TRBJ1-2; D: TRBD1; size: NA; V: TRBV12-3/TRBV12-4
DNA: TGTGCCAGCAGCTTGGAGAGGGTAGGAGGAGAGACCCAGTACTTC; CDR3: CASSLERVGGETQYF; J: TRBJ2-5; D: NA; size: NA; V: TRBV5-4
DNA: TGCAGTGCTATAGGCGGTCAGGGAAAAAATTCACCCCTCCACTTT; CDR3: CSAIGGQGKNSPLHF; J: TRBJ1-6; D: NA; size: few; V: TRBV20-1
DNA: TGTGCCAGCAACATGCAGGCTCCAGAGACCCAGTACTTC; CDR3: CASNMQAPETQYF; J: TRBJ2-5; D: NA; size: NA; V: TRBV2
DNA: TGCAGCACGGGACAGGGTGACACCGGGGAGCTGTTTTTT; CDR3: CSTGQGDTGELFF; J: TRBJ2-2; D: TRBD1; size: few; V: TRBV29-1
DNA: TGTGCCAGCAGCGTCTTGGGGATCACAGATACGCAGTATTTT; CDR3: CASSVLGITDTQYF; J: TRBJ2-3; D: NA; size: NA; V: TRBV9
DNA: TGTGCCAGCTCACCACCGAGCCTCGGAGAGACCCAGTACTTC; CDR3: CASSPPSLGETQYF; J: TRBJ2-5; D: NA; size: NA; V: TRBV18
DNA: TGTGCCACCAGTGATTCCGGGACAGCGAACACCGGGGAGCTGTTTTTT; CDR3: CATSDSGTANTGELFF; J: TRBJ2-2; D: TRBD1; size: NA; V: TRBV24-1
DNA: TGTGCCAGCAGCTTAGGGGGGGCGGCAGATACGCAGTATTTT; CDR3: CASSLGGAADTQYF; J: TRBJ2-3; D: NA; size: many; V: TRBV7-2
DNA: TGTGCCAGCAGCTTATACCAAGGACTATACAATGAGCAGTTCTTC; CDR3: CASSLYQGLYNEQFF; J: TRBJ2-1; D: NA; size: few; V: TRBV11-2
DNA: TGTGCCAGCTCACCCGTGTCGAGTCAGCCCCAGCATTTT; CDR3: CASSPVSSQPQHF; J: TRBJ1-5; D: NA; size: few; V: TRBV18
DNA: TGCAGTGCCCCCGAGGTAAATTTAAACAATGAGCAGTTCTTC; CDR3: CSAPEVNLNNEQFF; J: TRBJ2-1; D: NA; size: NA; V: TRBV20-1
DNA: TGTGCCAGCACCCCTTCGGGACCCGGAGGGCAGTACTTC; CDR3: CASTPSGPGGQYF; J: TRBJ2-7; D: NA; size: NA; V: TRBV6-2/TRBV6-3
DNA: TGTGCCAGCAGTGATCAACCTCCGGGCCACATCACAGATACGCAGTATTTT; CDR3: CASSDQPPGHITDTQYF; J: TRBJ2-3; D: NA; size: few; V: TRBV6-1
DNA: TGTGCCAGTAAGGATAGCGGGACCTCCTACAATGAGCAGTTCTTC; CDR3: CASKDSGTSYNEQFF; J: TRBJ2-1; D: TRBD2; size: many; V: TRBV19
DNA: TGTGCCAGCTCCTTTCAATTCGGCACAGATACGCAGTATTTT; CDR3: CASSFQFGTDTQYF; J: TRBJ2-3; D: NA; size: NA; V: TRBV18
DNA: TGTGCCAGCAGTCCCCTCACCACAGATACGCAGTATTTT; CDR3: CASSPLTTDTQYF; J: TRBJ2-3; D: NA; size: few; V: TRBV28
DNA: TGCAGCGCCACCCGCGGAGAAGCTTTT; CDR3: CSATRGEAF; J: TRBJ2-3; D: NA; size: many; V: TRBV29-1
DNA: TGCGCCAGCAGCCAACAGACAGGGGCCTACGAGCAGTACTTC; CDR3: CASSQQTGAYEQYF; J: TRBJ2-7; D: TRBD1; size: NA; V: TRBV4-3
DNA: TGTGCCAGCAGCTTCGTGGGAGGGTTAGGCGGGGAGCTGTTTTTT; CDR3: CASSFVGGLGGELFF; J: TRBJ2-2; D: TRBD2; size: few; V: TRBV7-3
DNA: TGCAGTGCTTCTCCCCTAGGGACAGGGACCTACGAGCAGTACTTC; CDR3: CSASPLGTGTYEQYF; J: TRBJ2-7; D: TRBD1; size: once; V: TRBV20-1
DNA: TGTGCCAGCGGAAAAGCGGGAGGCCAAGACGAGCAGTACTTC; CDR3: CASGKAGGQDEQYF; J: TRBJ2-7; D: TRBD2; size: few; V: TRBV6-1
DNA: TGTGCCAGCAGCGTGAGGGACAGGATACTCACAGATACGCAGTATTTT; CDR3: CASSVRDRILTDTQYF; J: TRBJ2-3; D: TRBD1; size: few; V: TRBV9
DNA: TGTGCCAGCAGCCAAACCCTAGCGGGGGCTTACAATGAGCAGTTCTTC; CDR3: CASSQTLAGAYNEQFF; J: TRBJ2-1; D: TRBD2; size: few; V: TRBV3-1
DNA: TGTGCCAGCAGTCCGCCGGGAGCCTCCTACGAGCAGTACTTC; CDR3: CASSPPGASYEQYF; J: TRBJ2-7; D: NA; size: NA; V: TRBV6-1
DNA: TGTGCCACCAGCACTAGCGGGACCACGGGATGGATCTTC; CDR3: CATSTSGTTGWIF; J: TRBJ2-1; D: TRBD2; size: NA; V: TRBV15
DNA: TGCAGCGTGGTTTGGACATCGCAAGAGACCCAGTACTTC; CDR3: CSVVWTSQETQYF; J: TRBJ2-5; D: NA; size: few; V: TRBV29-1
DNA: TGCGCCAGCAGTGAGGGAGTAGCGGGGGTCCAAGAGACCCAGTACTTC; CDR3: CASSEGVAGVQETQYF; J: TRBJ2-5; D: TRBD2; size: NA; V: TRBV10-2
DNA: TGTGCCAGCAGCCGCACGGAGAGTCCAGGGTATGGCTACACCTTC; CDR3: CASSRTESPGYGYTF; J: TRBJ1-2; D: NA; size: NA; V: TRBV12-3/TRBV12-4
DNA: TGTGCCAGCAGCGCGCAGGGTGTTAATTCACCCCTCCACTTT; CDR3: CASSAQGVNSPLHF; J: TRBJ1-6; D: NA; size: few; V: TRBV7-3
DNA: TGCGCCAGCAGCTTGGCCGGGGGGTTGAACACTGAAGCTTTCTTT; CDR3: CASSLAGGLNTEAFF; J: TRBJ1-1; D: NA; size: few; V: TRBV5-1
DNA: TGTGCCAGCAGTTACAGTGGACGGGGGAACACTGAAGCTTTCTTT; CDR3: CASSYSGRGNTEAFF; J: TRBJ1-1; D: NA; size: few; V: TRBV6-2/TRBV6-3
DNA: TGTGCCAGCAGCTTAGCGGGGGGGCTGGGTGAGCAGTTCTTC; CDR3: CASSLAGGLGEQFF; J: TRBJ2-1; D: TRBD2; size: few; V: TRBV11-2
DNA: TGTGCCTGGAGTGTGCAGGGCGGTCAGCCCCAGCATTTT; CDR3: CAWSVQGGQPQHF; J: TRBJ1-5; D: NA; size: NA; V: TRBV30
DNA: TGCAGTGCGACCCCCGCTTTCGGAGTTATTGAGCAGTTCTTC; CDR3: CSATPAFGVIEQFF; J: TRBJ2-1; D: NA; size: NA; V: TRBV20-1
DNA: TGTGCCAGCTGGCGACAGGGGGCTTACGGCGGTGAGCAGTTCTTC; CDR3: CASWRQGAYGGEQFF; J: TRBJ2-1; D: TRBD1; size: few; V: TRBV27